This T cell receptor beta chain is from a study of blood T cell repertoires in COVID-19. The assay was immunoSEQ multiplex PCR, and TCRdb's table has in-frame clones only and misses some. The table includes around 260,000 clones, less than 90% detected once. In germline, CDR1 is SGDLS, CDR2 YYNGEE. After removal of 3 bases from V and 3 bases from J, the junction contained 5 bases not matched to a gene. The CDR3 has 15 residues. This chain connects TRBV9 to TRBJ2-5; 10 bases map to TRBD2. Material for sequencing was peripheral blood. This clonotype was sampled from a man in his sixties who had recovered from COVID-19. The DNA of the CDR3 is TGTGCCAGCAGCGCGATAGCGGGGGGTGAAGAGACCCAGTACTTC. Its translation is CASSAIAGGEETQYF.